This T cell receptor (beta chain) was recorded in a study of OX40 agonist ivuxolimab in advanced cancers. General study findings and limits: Clonal expansion was among the lowest in partial responders at 0.1-3.0 mg/kg, especially CD8+.

CDR1 is MNHNY and CDR2 is SVGAGI in the germline V gene (reference sequence). The CDR3 consists of 12 residues. The germline V and J ends were trimmed by 5 bases and 7 bases, with 9 bases remaining between them. This clone showed up just once. Its antigen is not known. The method was immunoSEQ multiplex PCR; TCRdb's version includes in-frame clones alone and lacks a portion of them. Here the sample spans some 60,000 clones, around 83% being singletons. The study sampled blood at baseline, cycle 4 day 1, and cycle 7 day 1. V gene TRBV6-6 combines with J gene TRBJ1-5; D unresolved. The TCR was taken from an adult with an advanced solid tumor such as melanoma, head and neck, liver or kidney cancer. Specimen: CD4+ or CD8+ T cells sorted from blood, collected in a trial of the OX40 agonist ivuxolimab. The CDR3 DNA is TGTGCCAGCAGTAAGACCGGCCAGCCCCAGCATTTT. It is translated as CASSKTGQPQHF.